The text below deals with one T cell receptor (beta chain). Antigen unknown. These data originate in a study of radiotherapy plus CTLA-4 blockade in lung cancer. Study-level background: Among all patients, 18% showed objective responses, while roughly 30% had disease control.

Repertoires were generated with immunoSEQ multiplex PCR, while TCRdb's copy carries only in-frame clones and drops some. The sample lists some 62,000 clones; around three quarters were seen once. Patients in the study, people with chemo-refractory metastatic non-small-cell lung cancer, received focal radiation plus ipilimumab CTLA-4 blockade. The CDR3 runs to 14 residues. V was pared by 9 bases and J by 1 base, with 8 bases of the junction left unmatched. From germline, CDR1 is LNHDA and CDR2 SQIVND (reference sequence). Study observations and caveats: Tumor-derived TCR clones expanded in blood after radiotherapy plus ipilimumab. Together with interferon-beta, which increased in serum after radiation, early dynamic changes in blood T cell clones were reportedly the best predictors of response.

This TCR was sampled from a human donor with non-small cell lung cancer who had a complete response to radiotherapy plus ipilimumab. The rearrangement joins TRBV19 to TRBJ2-5; 7 bases agree with TRBD1. The source material was peripheral blood, sampled from a patient treated with radiotherapy plus ipilimumab. CDR3 in DNA: TGTGCCAGCTCAACCGGGGACAGCCAAGAGACCCAGTACTTC. Amino acid sequence: CASSTGDSQETQYF.